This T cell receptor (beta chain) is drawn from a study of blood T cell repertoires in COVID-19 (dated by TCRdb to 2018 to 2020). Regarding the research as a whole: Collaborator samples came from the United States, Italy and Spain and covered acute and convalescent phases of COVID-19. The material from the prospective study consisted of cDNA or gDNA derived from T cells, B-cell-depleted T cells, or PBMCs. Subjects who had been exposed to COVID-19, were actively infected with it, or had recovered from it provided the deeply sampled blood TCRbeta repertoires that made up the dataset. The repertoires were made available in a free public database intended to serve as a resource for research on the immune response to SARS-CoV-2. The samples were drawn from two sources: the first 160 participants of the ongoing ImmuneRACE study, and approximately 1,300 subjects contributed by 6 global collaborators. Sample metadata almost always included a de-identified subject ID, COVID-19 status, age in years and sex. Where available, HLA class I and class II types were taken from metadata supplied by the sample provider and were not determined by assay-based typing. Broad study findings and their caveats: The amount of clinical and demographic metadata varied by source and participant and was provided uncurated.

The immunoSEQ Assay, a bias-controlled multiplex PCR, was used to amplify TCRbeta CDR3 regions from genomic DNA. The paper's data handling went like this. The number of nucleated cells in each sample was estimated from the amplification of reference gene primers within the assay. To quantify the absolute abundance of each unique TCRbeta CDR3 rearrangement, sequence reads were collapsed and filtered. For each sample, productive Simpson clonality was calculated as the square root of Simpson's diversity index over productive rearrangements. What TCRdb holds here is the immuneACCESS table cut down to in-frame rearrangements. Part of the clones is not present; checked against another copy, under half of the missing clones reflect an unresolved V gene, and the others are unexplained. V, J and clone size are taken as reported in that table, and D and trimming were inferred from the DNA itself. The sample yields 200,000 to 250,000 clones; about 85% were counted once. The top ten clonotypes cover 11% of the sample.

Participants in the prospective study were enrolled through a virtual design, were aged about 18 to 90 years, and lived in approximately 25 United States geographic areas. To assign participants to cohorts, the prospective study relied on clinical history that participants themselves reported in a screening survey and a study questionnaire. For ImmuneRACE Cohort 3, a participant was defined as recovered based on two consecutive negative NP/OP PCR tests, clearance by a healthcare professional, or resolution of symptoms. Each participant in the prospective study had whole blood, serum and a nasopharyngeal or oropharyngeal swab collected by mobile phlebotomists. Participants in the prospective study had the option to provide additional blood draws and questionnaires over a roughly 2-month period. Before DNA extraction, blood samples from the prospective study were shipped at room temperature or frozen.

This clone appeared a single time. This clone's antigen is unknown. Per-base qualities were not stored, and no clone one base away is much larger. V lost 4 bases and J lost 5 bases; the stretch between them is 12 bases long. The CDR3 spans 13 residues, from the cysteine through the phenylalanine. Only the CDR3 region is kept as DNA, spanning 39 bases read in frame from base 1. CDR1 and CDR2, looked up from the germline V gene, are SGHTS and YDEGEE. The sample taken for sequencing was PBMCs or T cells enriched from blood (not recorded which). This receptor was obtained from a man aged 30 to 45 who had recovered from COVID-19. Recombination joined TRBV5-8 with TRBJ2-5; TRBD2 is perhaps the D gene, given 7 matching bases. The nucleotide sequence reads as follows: TGTGCCAGCAGCCCCTGGGGGGGCGAGACCCAGTACTTC. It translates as CASSPWGGETQYF.